The next 5 T cell receptor beta chains were all read from a single sample in a study of blood T cell repertoires in COVID-19. Here immunoSEQ multiplex PCR was the method, and the copy in TCRdb shows in-frame clones only, minus some. This table holds about 190,000 clones, about nine tenths found once. Sample: peripheral blood. These receptors were obtained from a man aged 50-59 years with acute or convalescent COVID-19.

The chain recombines TRBV5-1 with TRBJ2-5; possible D gene TRBD2, 5 bases. Germline CDR1 SGHRS, CDR2 YFSETQ. This CDR3 is built from 13 residues. The V and J ends lost 6 bases and 4 bases respectively, with 13 bases between them. Written as DNA, the CDR3 is TGCGCCAGCATTGGGAGCCCTAGAGAGACCCAGTACTTC. This gives the protein CASIGSPRETQYF.

The genes are TRBV18 and TRBJ2-2, with D possibly matching TRBD2 (5 bases). Germline V gives CDR1 KGHSH, CDR2 LQKENI. V dropped 5 bases and J dropped 8 bases, with 15 bases sitting between them. This CDR3 is built from 14 residues. Here the CDR3 DNA reads TGTGCCAGCTCATCTGGACTCTCCCCGGGGGAGCTGTTTTTT. This gives the protein CASSSGLSPGELFF.

The rearrangement joins TRBV28 to TRBJ2-1, with 14 bases that match TRBD2. Trimming took 3 bases from V and 4 from J; bases not matched to a gene: 8. Germline CDR1 MDHEN, CDR2 SYDVKM. The CDR3 sequence is 18 residues long. CDR3 protein: CASSLTGTSGSAYNEQFF. The CDR3 region has the DNA TGTGCCAGCAGTTTGACAGGGACTAGCGGGAGTGCTTACAATGAGCAGTTCTTC.

The CDR3 loop is CATTPLAGAYEQYF. The CDR3 DNA follows: TGTGCCACGACTCCGCTAGCGGGGGCCTACGAGCAGTACTTC. The rearrangement joins TRBV10-3 to TRBJ2-7, with 10 bases identical to TRBD2. The V and J ends lost 10 bases and 2 bases, in that order; junction bases with no gene match: 8. The CDR3 extends over 14 amino acids. The V gene's germline CDR1 is ENHRY and CDR2 SYGVKD.

The chain uses TRBV4-3 and TRBJ1-6, with a possible D match to TRBD1 (6 bases). The CDR3 length is 15 residues. Germline CDR1 reads LGHNA; CDR2 reads YSLEER. The V end was cut by 3 bases, the J end by 10 bases, with 16 bases between. CDR3 DNA: TGCGCCAGCAGCCATGGGGGGGCCCCGGGCTCACCCCTCCACTTT. This codes for CASSHGGAPGSPLHF.